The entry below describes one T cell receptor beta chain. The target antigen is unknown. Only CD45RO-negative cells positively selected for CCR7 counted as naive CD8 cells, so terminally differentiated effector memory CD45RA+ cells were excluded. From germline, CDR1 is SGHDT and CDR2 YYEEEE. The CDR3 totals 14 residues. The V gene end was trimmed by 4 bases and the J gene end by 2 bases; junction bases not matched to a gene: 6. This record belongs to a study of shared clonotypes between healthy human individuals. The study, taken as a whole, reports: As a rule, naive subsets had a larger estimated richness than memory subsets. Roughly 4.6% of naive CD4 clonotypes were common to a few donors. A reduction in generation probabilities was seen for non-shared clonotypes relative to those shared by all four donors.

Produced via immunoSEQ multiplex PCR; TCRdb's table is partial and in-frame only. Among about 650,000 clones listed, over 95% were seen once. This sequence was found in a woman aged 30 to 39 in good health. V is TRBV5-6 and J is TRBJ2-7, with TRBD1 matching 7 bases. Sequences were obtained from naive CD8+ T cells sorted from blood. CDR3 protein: CASSGNRGTYEQYF. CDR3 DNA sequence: TGTGCCAGCAGCGGGAACAGGGGCACCTACGAGCAGTACTTC. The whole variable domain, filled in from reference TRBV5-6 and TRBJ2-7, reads DAGVTQSPTHLIKTRGQQVTLRCSPKSGHDTVSWYQQALGQGPQFIFQYYEEEERQRGNFPDRFSGHQFPNYSSELNVNALLLGDSALYLCASSGNRGTYEQYFGPGTRLTVT.